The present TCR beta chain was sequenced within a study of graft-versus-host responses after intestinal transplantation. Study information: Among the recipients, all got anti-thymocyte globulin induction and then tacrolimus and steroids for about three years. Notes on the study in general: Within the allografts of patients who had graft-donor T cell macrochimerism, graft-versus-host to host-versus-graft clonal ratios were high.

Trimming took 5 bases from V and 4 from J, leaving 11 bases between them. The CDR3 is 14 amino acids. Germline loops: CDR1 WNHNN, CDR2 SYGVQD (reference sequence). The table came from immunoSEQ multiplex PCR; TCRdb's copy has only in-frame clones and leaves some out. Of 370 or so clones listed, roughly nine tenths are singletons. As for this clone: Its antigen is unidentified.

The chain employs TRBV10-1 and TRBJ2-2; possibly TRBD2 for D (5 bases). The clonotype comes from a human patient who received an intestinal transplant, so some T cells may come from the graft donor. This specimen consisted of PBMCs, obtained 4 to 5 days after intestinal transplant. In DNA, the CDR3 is TGCGCCAGCAGTCCGGGTGAGGGCACCGGGGAGCTGTTTTTT. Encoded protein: CASSPGEGTGELFF.